The entry below describes one TCR beta chain. Original methodology: Reference gene primer amplification gave estimated nucleated cell counts. The table came from immunoSEQ multiplex PCR; TCRdb's copy has only in-frame clones and leaves some out. V and J calls and clone size are given by that table; D and trimming were obtained from the DNA. The data show tens of thousands of clones, with 90% seen just once and around 0.47% held by the top ten. These data originate in a study of blood T cell repertoires in COVID-19. The CDR3 extends over 15 amino acids. Source material: peripheral blood. The chain joins TRBV21-1 to TRBJ1-2; the table gives TRBD1 as D, unverified against the DNA. TRBV21-1 is a documented pseudogene. The sequence was collected from a man aged 45-65 years with COVID-19, enrolled during active disease. The CDR3 protein is CASSKRGQGNYGYTF. CDR3 DNA sequence: TGTGCCAGCAGCAAAAGGGGACAGGGTAACTATGGCTACACCTTC.